The T cell receptor (beta chain) under discussion was sequenced for a study of OX40 agonist ivuxolimab in advanced cancers. This table comes from immunoSEQ multiplex PCR, and its TCRdb copy is limited to in-frame clones, with some not included. The sample yields roughly 86,000 clones, about 93% seen once. Remarks on this clone: The antigen is undetermined.

Germline V gives CDR1 MDHEN, CDR2 SYDVKM. The germline V and J ends were trimmed by 1 base and 7 bases, with 7 bases remaining between them. The CDR3 has 12 residues. Study findings and constraints: Among some nonresponders, normalized T-cell clonal expansion was also low.

The specimen comprised CD4+ or CD8+ T cells sorted from blood, sampled in a trial of the OX40 agonist ivuxolimab. The receptor was isolated from an adult with an advanced solid tumor such as melanoma, head and neck, liver or kidney cancer. The chain combines TRBV28 with TRBJ1-2, with D unclear. CDR3 region: CASSLYGGGYTF. CDR3 sequence (DNA): TGTGCCAGCAGTTTATACGGCGGTGGCTACACCTTC.